The clone carrying this T cell receptor beta chain was recorded at least ten times. Its matching antigen is unknown. These data originate in a study of response to subunit inactivated influenza vaccine. Study-wide points: A suggestion made by the authors is that each seasonal influenza vaccination recruits few new T cells.

This CDR3 comprises 16 residues. The V and J ends lost 5 bases and 4 bases, in that order; junction bases with no gene match: 13. Germline V gene lookup returns CDR1 PRHDT and CDR2 FYEKMQ (reference sequence). TCRdb fed the RT-PCR reads into MiXCR, producing one record per CDR3 protein. The sample records more than 700,000 distinct CDR3 sequences, 21% being singletons. The sequence came from a man aged 50 to 60 who received an inactivated influenza vaccine. This sequence joins TRBV13 and TRBJ1-2, with TRBD1 matching 7 bases. The sequencing used PBMCs from blood, collected around 5 days after vaccination. CDR3 loop: CASSIEEGARGYGYTF. DNA for the CDR3: TGTGCCAGCAGCATCGAGGAGGGGGCGCGAGGCTATGGCTACACCTTC.